A selection of T cell receptor beta chains follows, all from one sample in a study of identical twins. TCRdb ran MiXCR on the 5' RACE reads and lists one entry per CDR3 protein. The data show about 1.7 million distinct CDR3 sequences, about 32% seen once. The sequencing input was cord blood. All receptors come from a newborn girl in good health. CDR3s include the opening cysteine and the closing phenylalanine or tryptophan. The D gene is left open where the match is weak. Only part of the rows carry a size: once, few, many, or a class if the clone is expanded.

abundance	j_gene	v_gene	d_gene	CDR3nt	CDR3aa
few	TRBJ2-7	TRBV12-3/TRBV12-4	-	TGTGCCAGCAGTAGCATCCGGGGACTGTACAATGAGCAGTACTTC	CASSSIRGLYNEQYF
-	TRBJ2-7	TRBV5-8	-	TGTGCCAGCAGCTTGGCCATTAACTCCTACGAGCAGTACTTC	CASSLAINSYEQYF
-	TRBJ2-7	TRBV4-2	TRBD2	TGTGCCAGCAGCCAGAGGCTAGCGGGGTACTACGAGCAGTACTTC	CASSQRLAGYYEQYF
-	TRBJ2-7	TRBV2	TRBD2	TGTGCCAGCAGTAGACTAGCGGGAGAACATGAGCAGTACTTC	CASSRLAGEHEQYF
few	TRBJ1-6	TRBV3-1	-	TGTGCCAGCAGCCAACAGGGCTTATATCTTGGTTCACCCCTCCACTTT	CASSQQGLYLGSPLHF
-	TRBJ1-2	TRBV25-1	-	TGTGCCAGCAGTGGGCCAGAGGGCTATGGCTACACCTTC	CASSGPEGYGYTF
few	TRBJ2-3	TRBV5-1	TRBD2	TGCGCCAGCAGCTTGGCCACGGCGGGGGGGATCACAGATACGCAGTATTTT	CASSLATAGGITDTQYF
once	TRBJ2-2	TRBV4-2	-	TGTGCCAGCAGCCAAAGGGTGTCCACCGGGGAGCTGTTTTTT	CASSQRVSTGELFF
few	TRBJ1-2	TRBV29-1	-	TGCAGCGTTGACTTTCGGGTACGGGGAGACTATGGCTACACCTTC	CSVDFRVRGDYGYTF
-	TRBJ2-2	TRBV20-1	TRBD2	TGCAGTGCTAGACCTCTCGGGACTAAGAACACCGGGGAGCTGTTTTTT	CSARPLGTKNTGELFF
-	TRBJ1-2	TRBV30	-	TGTTCCTGGAGTCCCTCGGGGCCTAACTATGGCTACACCTTC	CSWSPSGPNYGYTF
-	TRBJ1-1	TRBV30	-	TGTGCCTGGAGTGCCTCTACTGACACTGAAGCTTTCTTT	CAWSASTDTEAFF
few	TRBJ1-5	TRBV7-2	-	TGTGCCAGCAGCTTAGTCTTCCCAGGGAGAGGGTTCAATCAGCCCCAGCATTTT	CASSLVFPGRGFNQPQHF
-	TRBJ1-2	TRBV14	-	TGTGCCAGCAGCCAATCGCGACTGTTTGGGGGCTACACCTTC	CASSQSRLFGGYTF
few	TRBJ1-6	TRBV4-2	-	TGTGCCAGCAGCCAAGGTCTACAGGGCGATTCACCCCTCCACTTT	CASSQGLQGDSPLHF
few	TRBJ2-1	TRBV2	-	TGTGCCAGCAGTGCGTCCGGGGGGCGATACAATGAGCAGTTCTTC	CASSASGGRYNEQFF
-	TRBJ2-5	TRBV20-1	TRBD2	TGCAGTGCTAGCGGACTAGCGGGGGGGCATCCTCACAATGAGCAGTACTTC	CSASGLAGGHPHNEQYF
many	TRBJ2-7	TRBV5-1	-	TGCGCCAGCAGCTTGACTAGCTCCTACGAGCAGTACTTC	CASSLTSSYEQYF
few	TRBJ2-7	TRBV11-1	-	TGTGCCAGCAGCTTAAATGGGGTAATTCGCTACGAGCAGTACTTC	CASSLNGVIRYEQYF
few	TRBJ2-1	TRBV24-1	-	TGTGCCACGAGCCAAGACGGCCGCCAGTTCTTC	CATSQDGRQFF
-	TRBJ2-7	TRBV7-9	-	TGTGCCAGCAGCTTAAATGCAGGGTTATACTACGAGCAGTACTTC	CASSLNAGLYYEQYF
-	TRBJ2-3	TRBV7-9	-	TGTGCCTCAACGGGCAGGTTCACAGATACGCAGTATTTT	CASTGRFTDTQYF
few	TRBJ1-5	TRBV29-1	-	TGCAGCGCGTCCATACGGGGTCAGCCCCAGCATTTT	CSASIRGQPQHF
-	TRBJ2-1	TRBV10-3	TRBD2	TGTGCCATTCAAGGACTAGCGGACAATGAGCAGTTCTTC	CAIQGLADNEQFF
-	TRBJ2-5	TRBV28	-	TGTGCCAGCAGTTTATTTAAGTCAGGGGAAATTGGAGAGACCCAGTACTTC	CASSLFKSGEIGETQYF
few	TRBJ2-3	TRBV27	TRBD2	TGTGCCAGCACCACGGGACTAGCGGGGGCAGATACGCAGTATTTT	CASTTGLAGADTQYF
-	TRBJ1-2	TRBV10-3	TRBD1	TGTGCCATCAGTGAGTCGGGACAGGGGGATAACTATGGCTACACCTTC	CAISESGQGDNYGYTF
-	TRBJ1-4	TRBV20-1	TRBD1	TGCAGTCTAACTCGTACCGGGACAGGGGGTGAAAAACTGTTTTTT	CSLTRTGTGGEKLFF
few	TRBJ2-1	TRBV24-1	-	TGTGCCACCAGTATCGGAACAAGCGCGGGTGACAATGAGCAGTTCTTC	CATSIGTSAGDNEQFF
-	TRBJ1-6	TRBV5-1	-	TGCGCCAGCAGCCCGGCGCCGATTGTTAATTCACCCCTCCACTTT	CASSPAPIVNSPLHF
many	TRBJ2-7	TRBV27	-	TGTGCCAGCAGTTTGATTCTGGGGGGAGGATACGAGCAGTACTTC	CASSLILGGGYEQYF